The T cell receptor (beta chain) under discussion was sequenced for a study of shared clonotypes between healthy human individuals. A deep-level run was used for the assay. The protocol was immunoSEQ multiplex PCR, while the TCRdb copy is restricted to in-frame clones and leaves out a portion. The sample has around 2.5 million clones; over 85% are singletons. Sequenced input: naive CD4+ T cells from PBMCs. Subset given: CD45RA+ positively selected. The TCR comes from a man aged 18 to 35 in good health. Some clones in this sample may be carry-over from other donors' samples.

CDR3 protein: CASSSHSTGGNSPLHF. The CDR3 DNA reads as TGTGCCAGCAGCTCGCACTCGACAGGGGGCAATTCACCCCTCCACTTT. This chain uses TRBV7-9 with TRBJ1-6; 10 bases line up with TRBD1. This CDR3 region has 16 residues. V lost 4 bases and J lost 7; bases outside the gene matches: 7. CDR1 is SEHNR and CDR2 is FQNEAQ in the germline V gene (reference sequence).